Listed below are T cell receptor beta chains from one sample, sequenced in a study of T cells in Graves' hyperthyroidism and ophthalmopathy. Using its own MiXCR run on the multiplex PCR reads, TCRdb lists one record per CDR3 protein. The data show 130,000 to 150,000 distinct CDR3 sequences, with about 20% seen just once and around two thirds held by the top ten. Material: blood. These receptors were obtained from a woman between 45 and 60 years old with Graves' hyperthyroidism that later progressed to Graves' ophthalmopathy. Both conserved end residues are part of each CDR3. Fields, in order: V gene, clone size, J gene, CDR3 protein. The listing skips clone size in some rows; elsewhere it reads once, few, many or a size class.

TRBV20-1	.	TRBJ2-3	CSASPLAGRTDTQYF
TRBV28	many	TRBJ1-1	CASSYRGGEAFF
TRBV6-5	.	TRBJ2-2	CASSYAPSGGELFF
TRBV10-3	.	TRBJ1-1	CASSYLGQINTEAFF
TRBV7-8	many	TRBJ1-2	CASSLGLDRVYGYTF
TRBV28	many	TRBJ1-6	CASSRSPSTGKRNSPLHF
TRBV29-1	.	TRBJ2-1	CSVSRLAPFNEQFF
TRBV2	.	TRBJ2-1	CASDREGNEQFF
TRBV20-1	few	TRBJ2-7	CSATSGRASYEQYF
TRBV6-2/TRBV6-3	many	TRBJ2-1	CASSYSAWNNEQFF
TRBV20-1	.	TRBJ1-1	CSARGGTGGLEAFF
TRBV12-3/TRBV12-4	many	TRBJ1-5	CASSFSGPFQPQHF
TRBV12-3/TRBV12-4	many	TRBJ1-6	CASSPFGGPSPLHF
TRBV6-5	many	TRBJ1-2	CASSLEALRGPYGYTF
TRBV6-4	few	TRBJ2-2	CASSEFGSGELFF
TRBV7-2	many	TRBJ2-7	CASSFNGGGSYEQYF
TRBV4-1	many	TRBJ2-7	CASSLAEGQSYEQYF
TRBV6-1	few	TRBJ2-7	CASRLAGAYYEQYF
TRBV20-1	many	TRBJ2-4	CSATQVFGAKNIQYF
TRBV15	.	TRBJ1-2	CATRNEDGYTF
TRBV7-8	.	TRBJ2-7	CASSFLPGGSYEQYF
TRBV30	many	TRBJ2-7	CAWTSGASYEQYF
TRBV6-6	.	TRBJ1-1	CASSYSSGVNTEAFF
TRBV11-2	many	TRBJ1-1	CASSLVAGVNTEAFF
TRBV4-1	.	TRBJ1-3	CASSQDTNLLTGNTIYF
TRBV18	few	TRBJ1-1	CASSPVLQGEGMGTEAFF
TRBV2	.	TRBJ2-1	CASSESTGRYNEQFF
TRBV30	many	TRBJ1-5	CAWSGGGSNSNQPQHF
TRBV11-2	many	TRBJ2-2	CASSSSGGGGELFF
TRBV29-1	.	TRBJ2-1	CSVDPRLDLFSYNEQFF
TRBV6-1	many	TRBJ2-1	CASSPRNEQFF
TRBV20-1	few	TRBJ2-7	CSAYPIAGTDYEQYF
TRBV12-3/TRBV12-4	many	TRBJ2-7	CASSVTGTVSYEQYF
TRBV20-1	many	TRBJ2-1	CSAPRGYYNEQFF
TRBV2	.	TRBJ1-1	CASRGVGTRNTEAFF
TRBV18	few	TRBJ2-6	CASSATGTGGFLVSGANVLTF
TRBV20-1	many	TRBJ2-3	CSAITSGRVPTDTQYF
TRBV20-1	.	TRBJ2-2	CSARSGRVTGELFF
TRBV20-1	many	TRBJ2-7	CSAPMLAGSYEQYF
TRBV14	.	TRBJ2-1	CASSVSGGFTYNEQFF
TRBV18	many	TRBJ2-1	CASSPSYNEQFF
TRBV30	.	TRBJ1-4	CAWSVTGTNEKLFF
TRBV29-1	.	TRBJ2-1	CSVEAGRGGEQFF
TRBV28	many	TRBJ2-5	CASSAAGGPETQYF
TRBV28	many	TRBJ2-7	CASEDSNSYEQYF
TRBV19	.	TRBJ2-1	CASSILEGAYNEQFF
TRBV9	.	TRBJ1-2	CASSVHQGRNGYTF
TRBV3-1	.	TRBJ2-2	CASSRRQGWGELFF
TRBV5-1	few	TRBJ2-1	CASSLGHRGQLYEQFF
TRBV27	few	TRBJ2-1	CASSLAGSTKEQFF
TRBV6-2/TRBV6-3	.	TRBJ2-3	CASTQRKPRLAGQTDTQYF
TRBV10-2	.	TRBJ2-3	CASSVLAGSTDTQYF
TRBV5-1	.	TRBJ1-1	CASRQQGVDTEAFF
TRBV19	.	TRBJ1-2	CASSIHRDRERFFARGYTF
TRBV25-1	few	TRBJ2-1	CASSEYKSGTSVYNEQFF
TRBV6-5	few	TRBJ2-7	CASSYSRASHVEQYF
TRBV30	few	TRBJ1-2	CAWSVTGRAYGYTF
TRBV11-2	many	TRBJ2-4	CASSLENIQYF